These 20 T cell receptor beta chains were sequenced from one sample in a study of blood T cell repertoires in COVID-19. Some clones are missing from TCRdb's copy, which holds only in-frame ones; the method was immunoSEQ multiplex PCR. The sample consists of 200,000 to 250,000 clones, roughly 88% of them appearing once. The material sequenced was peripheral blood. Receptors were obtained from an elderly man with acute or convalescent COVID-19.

The CDR3 region has the DNA TGCGCCAGCAGCTTCTCAAGCTTCGAGGCTGGAAACACCATATATTTT. It specifies CASSFSSFEAGNTIYF. The chain uses TRBV5-1 and TRBJ1-3, with D unclear. The CDR3 is made up of 16 amino acids. V lost 2 bases and J 2 bases, leaving 14 bases between the germline ends. The germline V gene encodes CDR1 SGHRS and CDR2 YFSETQ.

This chain's CDR3 is CASSRGFSSYNEQFF. DNA of the CDR3: TGCGCCAGCAGCCGAGGATTTTCCTCCTACAATGAGCAGTTCTTC. The genes are TRBV4-3 and TRBJ2-1; D is ambiguous. The V end was cut by 4 bases, the J end by 0 bases, with 10 bases between. CDR3 length: 15 amino acids. Germline lookup yields CDR1 LGHNA and CDR2 YSLEER.

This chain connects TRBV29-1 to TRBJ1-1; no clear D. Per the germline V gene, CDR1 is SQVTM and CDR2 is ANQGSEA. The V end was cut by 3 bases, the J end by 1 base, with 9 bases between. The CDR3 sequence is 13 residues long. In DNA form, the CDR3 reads TGCAGCGTTGAGGCGGGCGGGAACACTGAAGCTTTCTTT. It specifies CSVEAGGNTEAFF. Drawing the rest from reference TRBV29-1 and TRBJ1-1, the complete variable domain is SAVISQKPSRDICQRGTSLTIQCQVDSQVTMMFWYRQQPGQSLTLIATANQGSEATYESGFVIDKFPISRPNLTFSTLTVSNMSPEDSSIYLCSVEAGGNTEAFFGQGTRLTVV.

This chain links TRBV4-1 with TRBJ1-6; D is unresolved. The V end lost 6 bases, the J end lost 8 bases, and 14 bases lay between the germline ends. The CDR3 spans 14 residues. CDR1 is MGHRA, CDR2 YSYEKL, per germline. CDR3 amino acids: CASRDVGADSPLHF. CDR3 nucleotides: TGCGCCAGCAGAGATGTGGGTGCGGATTCACCCCTCCACTTT.

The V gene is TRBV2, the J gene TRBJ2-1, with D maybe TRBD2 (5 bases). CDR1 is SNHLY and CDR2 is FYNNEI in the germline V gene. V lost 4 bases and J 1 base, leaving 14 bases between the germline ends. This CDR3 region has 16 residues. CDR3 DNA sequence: TGTGCCAGCAGTGCCTCCCCAGGCGGGTCCTACAATGAGCAGTTCTTC. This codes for CASSASPGGSYNEQFF.

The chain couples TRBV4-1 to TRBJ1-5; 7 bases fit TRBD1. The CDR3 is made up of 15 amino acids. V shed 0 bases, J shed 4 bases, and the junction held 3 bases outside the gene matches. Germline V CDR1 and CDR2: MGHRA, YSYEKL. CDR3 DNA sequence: TGCGCCAGCAGCCAAGAACGGGACAGAAATCAGCCCCAGCATTTT. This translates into CASSQERDRNQPQHF.

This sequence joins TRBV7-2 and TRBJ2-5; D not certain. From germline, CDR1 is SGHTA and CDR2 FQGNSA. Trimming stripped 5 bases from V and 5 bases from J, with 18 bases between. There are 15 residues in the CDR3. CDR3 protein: CASSDPRGGGETQYF. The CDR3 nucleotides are TGTGCCAGCAGCGACCCCCGTGGCGGTGGGGAGACCCAGTACTTC.

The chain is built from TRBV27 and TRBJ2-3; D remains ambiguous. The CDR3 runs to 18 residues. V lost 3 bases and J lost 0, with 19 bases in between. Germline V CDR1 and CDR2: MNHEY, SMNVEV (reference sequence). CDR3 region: CASSLSSAQPASTDTQYF. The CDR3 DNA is TGTGCCAGCAGTTTGTCCTCGGCACAGCCAGCTAGCACAGATACGCAGTATTTT.

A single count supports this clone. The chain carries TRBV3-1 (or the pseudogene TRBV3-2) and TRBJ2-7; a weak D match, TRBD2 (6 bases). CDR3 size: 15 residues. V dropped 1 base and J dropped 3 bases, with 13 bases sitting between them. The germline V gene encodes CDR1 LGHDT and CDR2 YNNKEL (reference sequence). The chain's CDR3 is CASSQVREESYEQYF. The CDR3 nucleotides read TGTGCCAGCAGCCAAGTGAGGGAGGAGAGCTACGAGCAGTACTTC.

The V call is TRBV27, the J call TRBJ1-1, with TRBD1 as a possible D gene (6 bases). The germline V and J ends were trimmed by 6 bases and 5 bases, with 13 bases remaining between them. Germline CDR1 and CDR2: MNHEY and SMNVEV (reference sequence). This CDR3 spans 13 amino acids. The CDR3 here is CASRSTGRTEAFF. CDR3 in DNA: TGTGCCAGCAGGTCCACAGGGCGGACTGAAGCTTTCTTT.

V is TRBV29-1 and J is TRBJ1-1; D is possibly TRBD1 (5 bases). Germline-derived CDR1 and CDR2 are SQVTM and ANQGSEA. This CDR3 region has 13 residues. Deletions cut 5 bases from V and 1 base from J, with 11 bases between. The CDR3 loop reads CSVQQGGNTEAFF. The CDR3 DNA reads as TGCAGCGTTCAGCAGGGAGGGAACACTGAAGCTTTCTTT.

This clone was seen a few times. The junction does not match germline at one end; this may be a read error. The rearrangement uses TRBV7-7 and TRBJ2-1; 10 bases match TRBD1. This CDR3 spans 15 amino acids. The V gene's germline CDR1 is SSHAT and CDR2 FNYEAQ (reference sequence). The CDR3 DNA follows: TGTGCTAGCAGCGACAGGGGGCCTGGCCGAAATGAGCAGTTCTTC. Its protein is CASSDRGPGRNEQFF.

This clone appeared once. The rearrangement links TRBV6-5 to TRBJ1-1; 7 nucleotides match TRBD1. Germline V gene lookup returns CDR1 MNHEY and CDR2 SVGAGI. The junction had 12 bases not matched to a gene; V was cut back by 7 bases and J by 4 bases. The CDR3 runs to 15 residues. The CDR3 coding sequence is TGTGCCAGCAAACCCAGGACAGGAGGGGGCACTGAAGCTTTCTTT. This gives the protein CASKPRTGGGTEAFF.

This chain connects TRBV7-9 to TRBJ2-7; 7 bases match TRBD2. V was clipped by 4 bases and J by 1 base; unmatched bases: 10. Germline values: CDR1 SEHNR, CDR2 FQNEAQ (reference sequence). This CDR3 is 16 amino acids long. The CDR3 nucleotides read TGTGCCAGCAGCTCGACGCGGGCGGGAGTGTCCTACGAGCAGTACTTC. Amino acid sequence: CASSSTRAGVSYEQYF.

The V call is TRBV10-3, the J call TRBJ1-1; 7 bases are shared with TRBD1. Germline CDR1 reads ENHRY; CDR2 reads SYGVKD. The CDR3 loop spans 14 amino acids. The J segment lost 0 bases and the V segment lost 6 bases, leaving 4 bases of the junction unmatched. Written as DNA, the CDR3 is TGTGCCATCAGAGACAGGGCGTTGAACACTGAAGCTTTCTTT. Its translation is CAIRDRALNTEAFF.

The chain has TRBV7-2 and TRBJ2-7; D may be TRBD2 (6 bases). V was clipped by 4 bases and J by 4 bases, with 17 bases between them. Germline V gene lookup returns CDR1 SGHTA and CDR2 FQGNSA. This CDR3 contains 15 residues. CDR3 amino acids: CASSSRTDRGYEQYF. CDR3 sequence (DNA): TGTGCCAGCAGCTCAAGGACGGACCGGGGGTACGAGCAGTACTTC.

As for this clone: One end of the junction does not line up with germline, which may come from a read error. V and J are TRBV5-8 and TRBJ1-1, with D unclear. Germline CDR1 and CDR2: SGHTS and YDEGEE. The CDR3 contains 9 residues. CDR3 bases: TGTGCCAGCAGCTTGGGTCGGTCTTTT. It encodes CASSLGRSF.

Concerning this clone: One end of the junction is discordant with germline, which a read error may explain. CDR3 amino acids: CASSLDRNTGELFF. The CDR3 coding sequence is TGTGCTAGCAGCTTAGACAGGAACACCGGGGAGCTGTTTTTT. The chain employs TRBV7-7 and TRBJ2-2; possibly TRBD1 for D (5 bases). Germline assignment: CDR1 SSHAT and CDR2 FNYEAQ (reference sequence). The CDR3 sequence is 14 residues long.

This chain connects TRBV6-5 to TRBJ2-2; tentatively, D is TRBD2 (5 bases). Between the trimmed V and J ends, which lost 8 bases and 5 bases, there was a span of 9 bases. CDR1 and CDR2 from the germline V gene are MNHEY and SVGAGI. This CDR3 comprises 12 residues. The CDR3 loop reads CASGRGTGELFF. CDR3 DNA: TGTGCCAGCGGTCGAGGGACCGGGGAGCTGTTTTTT.

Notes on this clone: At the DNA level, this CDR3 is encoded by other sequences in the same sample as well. The CDR3 region has the DNA TGTGCCAGCAGCCCCCGGGACAGGGGGACTGAAGCTTTCTTT. Its protein is CASSPRDRGTEAFF. The chain has TRBV3-1 (or the pseudogene TRBV3-2) and TRBJ1-1; 11 bases are shared with TRBD1. Germline CDR1 reads LGHDT; CDR2 reads YNNKEL (reference sequence). V lost 4 bases, J lost 5 bases, and 3 bases stayed unmatched. The CDR3 extends over 14 amino acids.